The rows below give T cell receptor beta chains drawn from one sample of a study of a mutant IDH1 vaccine in newly diagnosed glioma. Only in-frame clones appear in the TCRdb table, and some are missing; sequencing was by immunoSEQ multiplex PCR. This table holds tens of thousands of clones, roughly 92% found once. Sequencing used PBMCs, obtained from a glioma patient treated with radiotherapy, temozolomide or both. The origin of the receptors is a man younger than 45 with glioma. The CDR3 runs from the conserved cysteine through the conserved F or W. Fields, in order: V gene, J gene, D gene, CDR3 protein. The D gene is left open where the match is weak.

TRBV30	TRBJ1-3	NA	CAWSLDSSSGNTIYF
TRBV11-1	TRBJ2-1	NA	CASSLALAYNNEQFF
TRBV6-1	TRBJ1-5	NA	CASNRGDQPQHF
TRBV7-8	TRBJ2-4	NA	CASSLGRGPQTTKNIQYF
TRBV7-2	TRBJ1-2	NA	CASSLGDNYGYTF
TRBV10-3	TRBJ1-4	NA	CAISESPGGNEKLFF
TRBV7-2	TRBJ2-1	TRBD1	CASSLGTGTYNEQFF
TRBV6-1	TRBJ2-4	NA	CASSRGGGENIQYF
TRBV11-2	TRBJ2-7	NA	CASSLDPRSVYEQYF
TRBV14	TRBJ2-5	NA	CASSQVLGFRETQYF
TRBV30	TRBJ2-3	TRBD2	CAWSGTSGRTDTQYF
TRBV5-1	TRBJ1-4	TRBD1	CASSLGGGYEKLFF
TRBV5-1	TRBJ2-7	NA	CASSPIGRLSYEQYF
TRBV25-1	TRBJ2-5	TRBD1	CASSEFPLHRGLVETQYF
TRBV10-3	TRBJ2-1	TRBD2	CAISESNGLAGYNEQFF
TRBV19	TRBJ1-2	NA	CASSARTADGYTF
TRBV9	TRBJ1-2	NA	CASSARPDAKSNYGYTF
TRBV29-1	TRBJ2-2	TRBD2	CSVEKAAGGPTGELFF
TRBV10-3	TRBJ1-2	TRBD1	CAISESSRTGSNYGYTF
TRBV6-6	TRBJ2-3	TRBD2	CASSLTSGTDTQYF
TRBV5-4	TRBJ1-1	TRBD1	CASSRTGEDTEAFF
TRBV11-2	TRBJ1-3	NA	CASSREEASGNTIYF
TRBV7-2	TRBJ1-3	NA	CASSLARGVGNTIYF
TRBV19	TRBJ1-1	TRBD1	CASRTGTGGTEAFF
TRBV5-1	TRBJ2-7	TRBD1	CASSLIRDRVYEQYF
TRBV4-1	TRBJ1-1	NA	CASSQGGREAFF
TRBV29-1	TRBJ1-1	NA	CSSWDTVNTEAFF
TRBV19	TRBJ1-2	NA	CASSITVGNYGYTF
TRBV10-3	TRBJ2-3	NA	CAISSGPTDTQYF
TRBV29-1	TRBJ1-2	TRBD1	CSVDKSGQPNYGYTF
TRBV7-9	TRBJ2-3	NA	CASSFQDGDTQYF
TRBV5-5	TRBJ1-4	NA	CASRPLGEKNEKLFF
TRBV5-1	TRBJ1-4	NA	CASSPLGGGNEKLFF
TRBV11-2	TRBJ2-5	TRBD1	CASSSLRDRGRETQYF
TRBV6-5	TRBJ1-3	NA	CASSPGGGSGNTIYF
TRBV2	TRBJ1-5	NA	CASDGQGAQPQHF
TRBV7-2	TRBJ1-2	TRBD1	CASSSGQGYGYTF
TRBV7-9	TRBJ2-3	NA	CASSFADTQYF
TRBV5-6	TRBJ2-7	NA	CASSLGNRNSPYEQYF
TRBV7-9	NA	TRBD2	CASGAKAGDHEQYF
TRBV20-1	TRBJ1-1	NA	CSARSPTEAFF